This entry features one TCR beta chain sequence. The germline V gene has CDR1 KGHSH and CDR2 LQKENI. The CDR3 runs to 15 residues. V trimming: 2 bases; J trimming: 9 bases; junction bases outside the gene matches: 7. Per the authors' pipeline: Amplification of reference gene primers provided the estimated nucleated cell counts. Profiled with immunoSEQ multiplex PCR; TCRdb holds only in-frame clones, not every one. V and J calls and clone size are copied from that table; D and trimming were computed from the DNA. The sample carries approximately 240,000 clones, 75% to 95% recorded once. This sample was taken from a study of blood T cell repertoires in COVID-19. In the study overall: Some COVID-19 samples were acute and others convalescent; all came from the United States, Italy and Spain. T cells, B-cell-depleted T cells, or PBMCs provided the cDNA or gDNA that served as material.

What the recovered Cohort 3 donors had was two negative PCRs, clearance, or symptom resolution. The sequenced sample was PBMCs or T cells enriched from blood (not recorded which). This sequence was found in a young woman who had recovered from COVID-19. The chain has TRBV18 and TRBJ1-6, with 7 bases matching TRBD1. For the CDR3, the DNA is TGTGCCAGCTCACCAGGCCAGGGGGATAGTTCACCCCTCCACTTT. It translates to CASSPGQGDSSPLHF.